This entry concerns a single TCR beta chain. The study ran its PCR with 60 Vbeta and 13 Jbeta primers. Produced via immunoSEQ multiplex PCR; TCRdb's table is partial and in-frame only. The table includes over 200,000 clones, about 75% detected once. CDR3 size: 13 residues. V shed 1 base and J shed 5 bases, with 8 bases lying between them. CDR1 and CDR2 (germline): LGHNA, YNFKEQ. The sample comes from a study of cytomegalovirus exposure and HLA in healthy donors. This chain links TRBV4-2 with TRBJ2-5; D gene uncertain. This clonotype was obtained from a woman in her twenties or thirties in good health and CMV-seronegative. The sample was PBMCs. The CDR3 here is CASSQVVRETQYF. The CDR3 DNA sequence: TGTGCCAGCAGCCAAGTGGTCCGGGAGACCCAGTACTTC.